The next 10 T cell receptor beta chains were all read from a single sample in a study of blood T cell repertoires in COVID-19. TCRdb keeps only in-frame clones here, not all; method: immunoSEQ multiplex PCR. The repertoire has over 400,000 clones, roughly 89% of them found once; the top ten carry 1.4% to 1.5%. What was sequenced was peripheral blood. The receptors were gathered from a woman younger than 45 with active or convalescent COVID-19.

This clone was observed a single time. The chain links TRBV30 to TRBJ2-7; D might be TRBD1 (5 bases). The CDR3 covers 16 residues. The V end was cut by 1 base, the J end by 6 bases, with 22 bases between. The V gene's germline CDR1 is GTSNPN and CDR2 SVGIG (reference sequence). CDR3 protein: CAWSGAQGWGDGEQYF. In nucleotides, the CDR3 is TGTGCCTGGAGTGGGGCTCAGGGTTGGGGCGACGGCGAGCAGTACTTC.

The chain couples TRBV20-1 to TRBJ2-7, with D possibly TRBD2 on 5 matching bases. The length of the CDR3 is 12 residues. Trimming pared 3 bases from V and 6 bases from J, leaving 12 bases between. Germline lookup yields CDR1 DFQATT and CDR2 SNEGSKA (reference sequence). In DNA, the CDR3 is TGCAGTGCTAGTTTTGAGGGATTCGAGCAGTACTTC. Its protein product is CSASFEGFEQYF.

Here the CDR3 DNA reads TGTGCCAGCAGTTTATCGATGGGACAGGGGGTACAGCCCCAGCATTTT. Encoded protein: CASSLSMGQGVQPQHF. The V and J genes are TRBV27 and TRBJ1-5; TRBD1 matches 11 bases. J gave up 7 bases and V 0 bases, and 5 bases lay outside the gene matches. Germline CDR1 and CDR2: MNHEY and SMNVEV (reference sequence). This CDR3 has 16 amino acids.

This chain connects TRBV20-1 to TRBJ2-5; 11 nucleotides align to TRBD2. The CDR3 spans 17 residues. The germline CDR1 and CDR2 sequences are DFQATT and SNEGSKA (reference sequence). J lost 2 bases, V lost 3 bases, and 11 bases had no gene match. The CDR3 DNA reads TGCAGTGCTAGTGGGCCCGGGGCTAGCGGGGGGCAAGAGACCCAGTACTTC. This codes for CSASGPGASGGQETQYF.

The chain links TRBV5-1 to TRBJ2-1; D possibly corresponds to TRBD2 (5 bases). The CDR3 loop spans 14 amino acids. V was trimmed by 3 bases and J by 8 bases, leaving 15 bases between them. CDR1 is SGHRS and CDR2 is YFSETQ in the germline V gene. CDR3 DNA sequence: TGCGCCAGCAGCTCCGGGAACCATATAGATGAGCAGTTCTTC. Protein sequence: CASSSGNHIDEQFF.

Notes on this clone: Other DNA sequences in the same sample also yield this CDR3. The genes are TRBV15 and TRBJ1-5; no firm D call. There are 15 residues in the CDR3. The V end lost 0 bases, the J end lost 0 bases, and 6 bases lay between the germline ends. Germline V CDR1 and CDR2: LNHNV, YYDKDF (reference sequence). The CDR3 here is CATSRDRGSNQPQHF. Written as DNA, the CDR3 is TGTGCCACCAGCAGAGATCGCGGTAGCAATCAGCCCCAGCATTTT.

The J gene is TRBJ2-3, the V gene TRBV3-1 (or the pseudogene TRBV3-2), with a tentative D call TRBD1 (6 bases). Deletions cut 3 bases from V and 3 bases from J, with 7 bases between. This CDR3 is built from 13 residues. CDR1 and CDR2 (germline): LGHDT, YNNKEL (reference sequence). CDR3 in DNA: TGTGCCAGCAGCCACCAGGGGACAGATACGCAGTATTTT. Protein product: CASSHQGTDTQYF.

Here the CDR3 DNA reads TGTGCCAGCAGTAGACAGGGGGCGGGAAACACCATATATTTT. Protein sequence: CASSRQGAGNTIYF. The rearrangement uses TRBV28 and TRBJ1-3; 10 positions agree with TRBD1. Germline-derived CDR1 and CDR2 are MDHEN and SYDVKM. The V gene end was trimmed by 5 bases and the J gene end by 4 bases; junction bases not matched to a gene: 2. The CDR3 length is 14 residues.

This clone turned up a few times. The chain combines TRBV29-1 with TRBJ2-7; a weak D match, TRBD1 (6 bases). Germline-derived CDR1 and CDR2 are SQVTM and ANQGSEA. V dropped 6 bases and J dropped 2 bases, with 11 bases sitting between them. This CDR3 is built from 12 residues. Here the CDR3 reads CSVLGATYEQYF. The CDR3 bases are TGCAGCGTGTTGGGGGCGACCTACGAGCAGTACTTC.

This rearrangement joins TRBV4-1 to TRBJ1-2, with a possible D match to TRBD1 (6 bases). The germline gives CDR1 MGHRA, CDR2 YSYEKL. The CDR3 sequence is 16 residues long. V was cut by 0 bases and J by 3 bases, with 14 bases left in between. The CDR3 protein is CASSQDVGALDYGYTF. DNA for the CDR3: TGCGCCAGCAGCCAAGACGTGGGGGCGCTGGACTATGGCTACACCTTC.